The 14 T cell receptor beta chains given below trace back to one sample, sequenced in a study of cytomegalovirus exposure and HLA in healthy donors. Primers for the PCR totalled 60 Vbeta and 13 Jbeta. The assay was immunoSEQ multiplex PCR, and TCRdb's table has in-frame clones only and misses some. This sample has roughly 150,000 clones, with 64% found just once. The sequencing sample was made of PBMCs. The source is a woman aged 25 to 45 in good health and CMV-seropositive.

V is TRBV10-1 and J is TRBJ2-2; D is possibly TRBD2 (6 bases). The CDR3 sequence is 16 residues long. CDR1 and CDR2 (germline): WNHNN, SYGVQD (reference sequence). Trimming took 3 bases from V and 2 from J, leaving 13 bases between them. The CDR3: CASSDFGGANTGELFF. The CDR3 coding sequence is TGCGCCAGCAGTGACTTTGGAGGGGCAAACACCGGGGAGCTGTTTTTT.

The rearrangement uses TRBV19 and TRBJ2-2; possible D gene TRBD1, 6 bases. CDR3 length equals 15 residues. CDR1 is LNHDA and CDR2 is SQIVND in the germline V gene (reference sequence). V lost 6 bases, J lost 2 bases, and 13 bases lay in between. In DNA form, the CDR3 reads TGTGCCAGTAGGGGAGCACAGGGAAACACCGGGGAGCTGTTTTTT. Protein product: CASRGAQGNTGELFF.

A single count supports this clone. V gene TRBV5-5 combines with J gene TRBJ2-6, with 8 nucleotides matching TRBD1. The V gene end was trimmed by 5 bases and the J gene end by 4 bases; junction bases not matched to a gene: 8. Germline V gene lookup returns CDR1 SGHKS and CDR2 YYEKEE (reference sequence). The CDR3 has 16 amino acids. The CDR3 spells CASREHRGAGANVLTF. The CDR3 DNA reads TGTGCCAGCAGGGAACACAGGGGGGCAGGGGCCAACGTCCTGACTTTC. Based on the CDR3 plus reference TRBV5-5 and TRBJ2-6, the full variable domain is DAGVTQSPTHLIKTRGQQVTLRCSPISGHKSVSWYQQVLGQGPQFIFQYYEKEERGRGNFPDRFSARQFPNYSSELNVNALLLGDSALYLCASREHRGAGANVLTFGAGSRLTVL.

The chain recombines TRBV27 with TRBJ2-3; D is unclear. In germline, CDR1 is MNHEY, CDR2 SMNVEV (reference sequence). This CDR3 contains 12 residues. V shed 6 bases and J shed 6 bases, with 10 bases lying between them. The CDR3: CASSPFGDTQYF. The CDR3 bases are TGTGCCAGCAGCCCTTTCGGGGATACGCAGTATTTT.

V usage is TRBV5-8 and J usage is TRBJ2-2; tentatively, D is TRBD2 (5 bases). V shed 0 bases and J shed 6 bases, with 9 bases lying between them. The CDR3 runs 14 residues. Germline loops: CDR1 SGHTS, CDR2 YDEGEE. The CDR3 reads CASSLAPEAGELFF. The CDR3 region has the DNA TGTGCCAGCAGCTTGGCCCCGGAGGCCGGGGAGCTGTTTTTT.

The chain has TRBV7-9 and TRBJ1-1; D ambiguous. V lost 3 bases, J lost 4 bases, and 6 bases lay in between. The CDR3 has 12 amino acids. Germline lookup yields CDR1 SEHNR and CDR2 FQNEAQ (reference sequence). This CDR3 reads CASSLAVTEAFF. The CDR3 region has the DNA TGTGCCAGCAGCTTGGCCGTCACTGAAGCTTTCTTT.

This clone occurred a few times. The chain carries TRBV27 and TRBJ1-5; no clear D gene. CDR1 is MNHEY, CDR2 SMNVEV, per germline (reference sequence). Between the trimmed V and J ends, which lost 8 bases and 6 bases, there was a span of 8 bases. The CDR3 is 11 amino acids. The chain's CDR3 is CASGWSQPQHF. The CDR3, as DNA: TGTGCCAGCGGGTGGAGTCAGCCCCAGCATTTT.

The chain has TRBV18 and TRBJ1-2; unclear D gene. Per the germline V gene, CDR1 is KGHSH and CDR2 is LQKENI. The CDR3 has 15 amino acids. V dropped 6 bases and J dropped 4 bases, with 18 bases sitting between them. CDR3 coding DNA: TGTGCCAGCTCGTTTGCTGGCAAGAGGGTCTATGGCTACACCTTC. The encoded protein is CASSFAGKRVYGYTF.

This clone was detected once. DNA of the CDR3: TGTGCCAGTAAACAGTTAAGTCAGCCCCAGCATTTT. Translating it yields CASKQLSQPQHF. The chain recombines TRBV19 with TRBJ1-5, with D hard to call. Germline lookup yields CDR1 LNHDA and CDR2 SQIVND (reference sequence). The V end lost 7 bases, the J end lost 6 bases, and 10 bases lay between the germline ends. The length of the CDR3 is 12 residues.

The CDR3 DNA follows: TGTGCCAGCAGTCCCGGGACAGGGCCTGAAAAACTGTTTTTT. Protein product: CASSPGTGPEKLFF. This sequence joins TRBV7-6 and TRBJ1-4; 9 bases align to TRBD1. CDR3 length equals 14 residues. Germline V gives CDR1 SGHVS, CDR2 FNYEAQ. The V gene end was trimmed by 6 bases and the J gene end by 7 bases; junction bases not matched to a gene: 6.

V is TRBV4-1 and J is TRBJ1-3, with 7 bases lining up with TRBD1. The germline gives CDR1 MGHRA, CDR2 YSYEKL. The CDR3 has 16 residues. V dropped 3 bases and J dropped 2; count of bases not matched to a gene: 7. The chain's CDR3 is CASSHPGTAPGNTIYF. The CDR3, as DNA: TGCGCCAGCAGCCACCCCGGGACAGCCCCTGGAAACACCATATATTTT.

The rearrangement links TRBV6-5 to TRBJ2-3, with TRBD2 as a possible D gene (7 bases). The V end lost 4 bases, the J end lost 2 bases, and 16 bases lay between the germline ends. From germline, CDR1 is MNHEY and CDR2 SVGAGI. The CDR3 spans 16 residues. The CDR3 region has the DNA TGTGCCAGCAGTTCTTTGGCGGGGGCCCACACAGATACGCAGTATTTT. Amino acid sequence: CASSSLAGAHTDTQYF.

Only one count was recorded for this clone. The chain couples TRBV5-1 to TRBJ2-1, with 8 bases fitting TRBD2. With V trimmed by 0 bases and J by 4 bases, 6 bases remained unmatched. This CDR3 region has 16 residues. The germline V gene has CDR1 SGHRS and CDR2 YFSETQ. The CDR3 loop reads CASSLGLAGPYNEQFF. The CDR3 bases are TGCGCCAGCAGCTTGGGTCTAGCGGGTCCTTACAATGAGCAGTTCTTC.

The chain couples TRBV5-1 to TRBJ1-5; no clear D gene. V lost 0 bases and J lost 9, with 10 bases in between. The CDR3 totals 13 residues. Looked up from germline, CDR1 is SGHRS and CDR2 is YFSETQ. CDR3 protein: CASSLGGRGPQHF. CDR3 sequence (DNA): TGCGCCAGCAGCTTGGGAGGGCGCGGGCCCCAGCATTTT. The full variable domain, completed using reference TRBV5-1 and TRBJ1-5, is KAGVTQTPRYLIKTRGQQVTLSCSPISGHRSVSWYQQTPGQGLQFLFEYFSETQRNKGNFPGRFSGRQFSNSRSEMNVSTLELGDSALYLCASSLGGRGPQHFGDGTRLSIL.